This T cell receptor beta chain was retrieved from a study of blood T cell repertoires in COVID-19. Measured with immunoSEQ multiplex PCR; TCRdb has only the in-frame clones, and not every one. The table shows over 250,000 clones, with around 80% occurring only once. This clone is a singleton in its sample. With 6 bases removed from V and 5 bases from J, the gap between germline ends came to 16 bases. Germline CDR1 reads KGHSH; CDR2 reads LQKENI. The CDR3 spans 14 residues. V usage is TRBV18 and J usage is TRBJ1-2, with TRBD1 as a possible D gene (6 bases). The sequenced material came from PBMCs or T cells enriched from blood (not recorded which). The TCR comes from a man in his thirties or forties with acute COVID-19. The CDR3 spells CASSADSGPYGYTF. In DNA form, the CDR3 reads TGTGCCAGCTCTGCGGACAGCGGACCATATGGCTACACCTTC.